Reported below is one TCR beta chain. Germline V lookup: CDR1 SGHRS, CDR2 YFSETQ. This CDR3 has 14 residues. V dropped 3 bases and J dropped 6; count of bases not matched to a gene: 7. These data are taken from a study of T cell changes during pregnancy in multiple sclerosis. Generated by immunoSEQ multiplex PCR, the TCRdb table keeps only in-frame clones and is missing some. This sample has around 67,000 clones, with around 92% found just once. The sequence was collected from a female donor with multiple sclerosis, enrolled in a pregnancy study. The source material was peripheral blood, sampled in the first trimester of pregnancy. This chain joins TRBV5-1 and TRBJ2-5, with 8 bases identical to TRBD1. The CDR3 region is CASSSDRAHKTQYF. The CDR3 bases are TGCGCCAGCAGCTCGGACAGGGCTCATAAGACCCAGTACTTC.